The 23 T cell receptor beta chains listed next were all sequenced from one sample in a study of blood T cell repertoires in COVID-19. Using immunoSEQ multiplex PCR, the repertoire was profiled, and TCRdb retains in-frame clones only, with some absent. The data contain 130,000 to 150,000 clones, 85% to 90% of them seen just once; the ten biggest clones take up 1.2%. Source material: PBMCs or T cells enriched from blood (not recorded which). The source of these receptors is a woman in her twenties or thirties with acute COVID-19.

The genes are TRBV19 and TRBJ1-2; D is possibly TRBD1 (6 bases). Germline V gene lookup returns CDR1 LNHDA and CDR2 SQIVND (reference sequence). The CDR3 extends over 13 amino acids. Trimming took 5 bases from V and 2 from J, leaving 9 bases between them. CDR3 amino acids: CASSADRNYGYTF. CDR3 bases: TGTGCCAGTAGTGCGGACAGAAACTATGGCTACACCTTC. Together with reference TRBV19 and TRBJ1-2, the CDR3 gives the full variable domain: DGGITQSPKYLFRKEGQNVTLSCEQNLNHDAMYWYRQDPGQGLRLIYYSQIVNDFQKGDIAEGYSVSREKKESFPLTVTSAQKNPTAFYLCASSADRNYGYTFGSGTRLTVV.

This chain uses TRBV4-3 with TRBJ2-3, with 9 positions matching TRBD2. This CDR3 is 16 amino acids long. The germline V gene has CDR1 LGHNA and CDR2 YSLEER. The J segment lost 1 base and the V segment lost 2 bases, leaving 4 bases of the junction unmatched. The CDR3 here is CASSQNIAGGTDTQYF. The CDR3 DNA sequence: TGCGCCAGCAGCCAAAACATAGCGGGAGGCACAGATACGCAGTATTTT.

This clone was seen only a few times. The gene calls are TRBV28 and TRBJ1-2; 8 positions agree with TRBD1. Germline V gene data show CDR1 as MDHEN and CDR2 as SYDVKM. V gave up 5 bases and J gave up 5 bases; unmatched junction bases: 10. The CDR3 has 15 amino acids. DNA of the CDR3: TGTGCCAGCAGTGCCCCGGACAGGGCGGGGTATGGCTACACCTTC. Its translation is CASSAPDRAGYGYTF.

The chain joins TRBV18 to TRBJ2-4; TRBD1 is a possible D gene (6 bases). V was pared by 0 bases and J by 9 bases, with 12 bases between. In germline, CDR1 is KGHSH, CDR2 LQKENI. The CDR3 sequence is 14 residues long. This chain's CDR3 is CASSPPTGNPIQYF. DNA for the CDR3: TGTGCCAGCTCACCACCGACAGGCAACCCCATTCAGTACTTC.

The chain recombines TRBV2 with TRBJ1-2, with TRBD1 matching 8 bases. This CDR3 contains 12 residues. CDR1 is SNHLY, CDR2 FYNNEI, per germline. Trimming cost V 3 bases and J 14 bases; bases outside gene matches: 8. The CDR3 region has the DNA TGTGCCAGCAGTGAGGTCGGACAGGGTAAGACCTTC. Residues: CASSEVGQGKTF.

This chain connects TRBV5-1 to TRBJ1-3; D might be TRBD1 (6 bases). CDR1 and CDR2 (germline): SGHRS, YFSETQ. The CDR3 contains 14 residues. Trimming cost V 1 base and J 3 bases, with 8 bases left between them. This CDR3 is CASSLNRDGNTIYF. The CDR3 DNA reads TGCGCCAGCAGCTTGAACAGGGATGGAAACACCATATATTTT. The full variable domain, completed using reference TRBV5-1 and TRBJ1-3, is KAGVTQTPRYLIKTRGQQVTLSCSPISGHRSVSWYQQTPGQGLQFLFEYFSETQRNKGNFPGRFSGRQFSNSRSEMNVSTLELGDSALYLCASSLNRDGNTIYFGEGSWLTVV.

The chain is built from TRBV19 and TRBJ1-5, with D maybe TRBD1 (5 bases). Germline loops: CDR1 LNHDA, CDR2 SQIVND (reference sequence). The CDR3 totals 13 residues. V gave up 3 bases and J gave up 7 bases, with 10 bases separating them. The CDR3 is CASSIQAGQPQHF. CDR3 DNA sequence: TGTGCCAGTAGTATCCAGGCAGGGCAGCCCCAGCATTTT.

The genes are TRBV9 and TRBJ2-7, with D perhaps matching TRBD2 (5 bases). V dropped 0 bases and J dropped 6 bases, with 13 bases sitting between them. This CDR3 has 14 residues. Germline values: CDR1 SGDLS, CDR2 YYNGEE. The CDR3 DNA reads TGTGCCAGCAGCGTAGCATGGATAGCGAGCGAGCAGTACTTC. Translating it yields CASSVAWIASEQYF.

This clone is a singleton in its sample. V is TRBV29-1 and J is TRBJ1-3; no reliable D call. The CDR3 sequence is 12 residues long. CDR1 and CDR2 (germline): SQVTM, ANQGSEA. V lost 4 bases and J lost 0, with 4 bases in between. The CDR3 coding sequence is TGCAGCGTTGCGGGCTCTGGAAACACCATATATTTT. It is translated as CSVAGSGNTIYF.

This CDR3 is CASSAGQAGANVLTF. CDR3 bases: TGTGCCAGCAGTGCCGGACAGGCTGGGGCCAACGTCCTGACTTTC. The V call is TRBV25-1, the J call TRBJ2-6; 7 bases align to TRBD1. CDR1 and CDR2 (germline): MGHDK, SYGVNS. The CDR3 runs to 15 residues. J gave up 2 bases and V 4 bases, and 2 bases lay outside the gene matches.

This sequence joins TRBV30 and TRBJ1-2; D may be TRBD1 (5 bases). The CDR3 length is 13 residues. The germline CDR1 and CDR2 sequences are GTSNPN and SVGIG (reference sequence). V was pared by 0 bases and J by 7 bases, with 12 bases between. CDR3 nucleotides: TGTGCCTGGAGTGTTCAGGGTTTAGGTGGCTACACCTTC. Translating gives CAWSVQGLGGYTF.

The chain employs TRBV14 and TRBJ1-6, with D maybe TRBD1 (6 bases). The CDR3 is made up of 16 amino acids. The germline CDR1 and CDR2 sequences are SGHDN and FVKESK. V lost 1 base and J 10 bases, leaving 17 bases between the germline ends. The CDR3 DNA reads TGTGCCAGCAGCCAAGGACAGGCCATTTTGGGGTCACCCCTCCACTTT. Protein: CASSQGQAILGSPLHF.

The rearrangement uses TRBV19 and TRBJ2-7; weak D call: TRBD2 (5 bases). Germline CDR1 and CDR2: LNHDA and SQIVND (reference sequence). The CDR3 extends over 13 amino acids. Trimming cost V 5 bases and J 1 base, with 9 bases left between them. The CDR3 region has the DNA TGTGCCAGTAGTTCCGGGATATCCTACGAGCAGTACTTC. Translating it yields CASSSGISYEQYF.

In the case of this clone: A read error is likely, as this CDR3 ends without the conserved phenylalanine or tryptophan. The limits of the CDR3 on the DNA are not certain, so only TCRdb's listed CDR3 is given. The rearrangement joins TRBV7-2 to TRBJ2-7; the D call of TRBD2 is as the table states it, not checked on the DNA. The germline CDR1 and CDR2 sequences are SGHTA and FQGNSA. The CDR3 region is 14 residues in length, termini included. CDR3: CASSLGPQTTPEAL.

This clone was counted once. The chain uses TRBV5-4 and TRBJ2-7, with 10 bases fitting TRBD1. Germline values: CDR1 SGHNT, CDR2 YYREEE (reference sequence). This CDR3 contains 14 residues. The trim removed 5 bases at V and 2 bases at J, leaving 4 bases unmatched. For the CDR3, the DNA is TGTGCCAGCAGAGCCGGGACAGGGGCCTACGAGCAGTACTTC. This codes for CASRAGTGAYEQYF.

This clone has only one observation. The chain joins TRBV21-1 to TRBJ1-6. TRBV21-1 is annotated as a pseudogene. The CDR3 has 13 amino acids. The CDR3 sequence is CARGTGTTSPLHF. CDR3 nucleotide sequence: TGTGCCAGGGGGACTGGGACCACTTCACCCCTCCACTTT.

The rearrangement joins TRBV27 to TRBJ2-7; D is perhaps TRBD1 (5 bases). Germline lookup yields CDR1 MNHEY and CDR2 SMNVEV (reference sequence). With 7 bases removed from V and 2 bases from J, the gap between germline ends came to 12 bases. CDR3 size: 13 residues. CDR3 sequence reads: CASNQDRPYEQYF. The CDR3 DNA reads as TGTGCCAGCAATCAAGACAGACCCTACGAGCAGTACTTC.

This clone was recorded once. The CDR3 sequence is CASSPQNTGELFF. CDR3 bases: TGTGCCAGTAGTCCCCAGAACACCGGGGAGCTGTTTTTT. The chain recombines TRBV19 with TRBJ2-2, with D unresolved. CDR1 is LNHDA and CDR2 is SQIVND in the germline V gene (reference sequence). V was shortened by 5 bases and J by 1 base, with 5 bases between the two germline ends. The CDR3 is 13 residues long.

The chain links TRBV7-9 to TRBJ1-1; 9 nucleotides agree with TRBD1. This CDR3 is 16 amino acids long. The ends lost 4 bases at V and 0 bases at J; junction bases unmatched: 6. Germline V gene sequence: CDR1 SEHNR, CDR2 FQNEAQ (reference sequence). The CDR3 DNA follows: TGTGCCAGCAGCTCCGGACAGGGGATTATGAACACTGAAGCTTTCTTT. Translating gives CASSSGQGIMNTEAFF.

The chain is built from TRBV28 and TRBJ2-7, with D possibly TRBD1 on 6 matching bases. There are 14 residues in the CDR3. CDR1 and CDR2 (germline): MDHEN, SYDVKM. V dropped 6 bases and J dropped 2 bases, with 14 bases sitting between them. CDR3 coding DNA: TGTGCCAGCAGACTCGGACAGTTAACCTACGAGCAGTACTTC. Translating it yields CASRLGQLTYEQYF.

V and J are TRBV6-4 and TRBJ2-1; D may be TRBD1 (6 bases). The V gene lost 4 bases and the J gene lost 6 bases, with 10 bases spanning the gap. Germline CDR1 MRHNA, CDR2 SNTAGT. CDR3 length: 13 amino acids. The CDR3 loop reads CASSVAGVNEQFF. In DNA, the CDR3 is TGTGCCAGCAGTGTTGCAGGGGTCAATGAGCAGTTCTTC.

The chain combines TRBV2 with TRBJ2-7, with D perhaps TRBD2 (6 bases). The CDR3 totals 16 residues. The germline V gene has CDR1 SNHLY and CDR2 FYNNEI. V lost 3 bases and J lost 6, with 21 bases in between. The CDR3 sequence is CASSDPTGLLRPEQYF. The CDR3 DNA sequence: TGTGCCAGCAGTGACCCCACCGGACTACTCAGGCCCGAGCAGTACTTC.

The rearrangement joins TRBV28 to TRBJ1-5, with TRBD1 as a possible D gene (5 bases). The V gene's germline CDR1 is MDHEN and CDR2 SYDVKM. There are 17 residues in the CDR3. V lost 6 bases and J lost 0, with 18 bases in between. CDR3 in amino acids: CASRSPQEGFSNQPQHF. Here the CDR3 DNA reads TGTGCCAGCAGATCCCCCCAGGAGGGGTTTAGCAATCAGCCCCAGCATTTT.